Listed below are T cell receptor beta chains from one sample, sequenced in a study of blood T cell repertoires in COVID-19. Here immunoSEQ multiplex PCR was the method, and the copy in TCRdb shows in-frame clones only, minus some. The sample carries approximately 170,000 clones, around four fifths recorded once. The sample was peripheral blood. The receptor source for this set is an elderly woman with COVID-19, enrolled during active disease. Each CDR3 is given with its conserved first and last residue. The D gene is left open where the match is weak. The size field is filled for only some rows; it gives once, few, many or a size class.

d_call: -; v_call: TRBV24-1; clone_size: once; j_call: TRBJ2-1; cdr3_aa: CATGGLTKQFF; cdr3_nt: TGTGCCACCGGTGGACTGACCAAGCAGTTCTTC
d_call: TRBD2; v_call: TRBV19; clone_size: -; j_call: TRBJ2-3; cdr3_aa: CASSRDYTDTQYF; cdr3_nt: TGTGCCAGTAGTAGGGACTACACAGATACGCAGTATTTT
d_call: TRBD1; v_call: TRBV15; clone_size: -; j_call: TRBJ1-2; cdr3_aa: CATSAGQHYGYTF; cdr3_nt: TGTGCCACCAGCGCGGGACAGCACTATGGCTACACCTTC
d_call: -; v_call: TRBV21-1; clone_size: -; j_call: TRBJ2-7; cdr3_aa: CASSKPAYEQYF; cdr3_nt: TGTGCCAGCAGCAAACCGGCCTACGAGCAGTACTTC
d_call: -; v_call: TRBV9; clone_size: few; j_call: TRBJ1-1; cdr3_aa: CASSVGSLLNTEAFF; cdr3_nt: TGTGCCAGCAGCGTAGGTTCCCTCCTGAACACTGAAGCTTTCTTT
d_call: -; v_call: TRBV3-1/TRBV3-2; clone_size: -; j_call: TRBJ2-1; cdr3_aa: CASSQDRKRLGGSNEQFF; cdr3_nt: TGTGCCAGCAGCCAAGATAGGAAGAGACTCGGTGGTTCTAATGAGCAGTTCTTC
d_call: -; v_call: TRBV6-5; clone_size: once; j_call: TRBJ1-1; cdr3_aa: CASSYSMMGGTEAFF; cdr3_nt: TGTGCCAGCAGTTACTCGATGATGGGGGGGACTGAAGCTTTCTTT
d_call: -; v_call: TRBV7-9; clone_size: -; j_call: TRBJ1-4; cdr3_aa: CASSRGDNLGEKLFF; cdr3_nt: TGTGCCAGCAGCCGAGGGGACAATCTTGGGGAAAAACTGTTTTTT
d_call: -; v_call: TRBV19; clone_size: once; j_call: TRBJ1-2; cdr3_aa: CASSISGMNYGYTF; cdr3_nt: TGTGCCAGTAGTATCTCCGGGATGAACTATGGCTACACCTTC
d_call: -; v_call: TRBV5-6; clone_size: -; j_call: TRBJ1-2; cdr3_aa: CASSLFNAGIYGYTF; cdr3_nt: TGTGCCAGCAGCTTGTTCAATGCAGGCATCTATGGCTACACCTTC
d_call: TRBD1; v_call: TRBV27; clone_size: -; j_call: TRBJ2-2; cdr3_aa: CASSIQTGRNTGELFF; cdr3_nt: TGTGCCAGCAGTATCCAGACAGGGAGGAACACCGGGGAGCTGTTTTTT
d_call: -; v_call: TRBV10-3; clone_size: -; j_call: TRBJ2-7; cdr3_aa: CASGGSYEQYF; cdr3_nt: TGTGCCTCTGGCGGCTCCTACGAGCAGTACTTC
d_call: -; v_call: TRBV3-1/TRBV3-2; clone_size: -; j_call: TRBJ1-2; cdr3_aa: CASSPLWGTDYGYTF; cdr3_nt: TGTGCCAGCAGCCCCCTGTGGGGCACGGACTATGGCTACACCTTC
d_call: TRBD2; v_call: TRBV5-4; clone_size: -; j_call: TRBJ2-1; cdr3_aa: CASSIGLAGDNEQFF; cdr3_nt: TGTGCCAGCAGTATAGGTCTAGCGGGAGACAATGAGCAGTTCTTC
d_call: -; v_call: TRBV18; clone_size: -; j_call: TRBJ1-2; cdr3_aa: CASSQWSGGYTF; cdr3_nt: TGTGCCAGCTCACAATGGTCTGGCGGCTACACCTTC
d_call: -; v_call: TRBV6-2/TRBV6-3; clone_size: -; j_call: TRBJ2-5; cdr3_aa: CASSYSGYQETQYF; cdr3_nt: TGTGCCAGCAGTTATTCGGGTTACCAAGAGACCCAGTACTTC
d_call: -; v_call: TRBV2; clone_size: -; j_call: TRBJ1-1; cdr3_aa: CASSKGLGEAFF; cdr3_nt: TGTGCCAGCAGCAAGGGACTTGGTGAAGCTTTCTTT
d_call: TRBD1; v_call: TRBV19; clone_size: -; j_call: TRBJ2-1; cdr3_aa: CASTPDRVVYNEQFF; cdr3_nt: TGTGCCAGTACCCCGGACAGGGTGGTTTACAATGAGCAGTTCTTC
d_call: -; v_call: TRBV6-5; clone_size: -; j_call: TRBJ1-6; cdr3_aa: CATHRDNSYNSPLHF; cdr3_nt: TGTGCCACCCACAGGGACAACTCCTATAATTCACCCCTCCACTTT
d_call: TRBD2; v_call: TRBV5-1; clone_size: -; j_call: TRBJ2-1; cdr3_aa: CASSPSGSSYNEQFF; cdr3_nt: TGCGCCAGCAGCCCTAGCGGAAGCTCCTACAATGAGCAGTTCTTC
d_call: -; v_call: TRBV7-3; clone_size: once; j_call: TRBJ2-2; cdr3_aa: CATHPGTNTGELFF; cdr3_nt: TGTGCCACCCACCCGGGGACTAACACCGGGGAGCTGTTTTTT
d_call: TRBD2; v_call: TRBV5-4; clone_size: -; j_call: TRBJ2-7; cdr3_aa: CANSPSGRGYEQYF; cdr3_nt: TGTGCCAACAGCCCCAGCGGGAGGGGGTACGAGCAGTACTTC
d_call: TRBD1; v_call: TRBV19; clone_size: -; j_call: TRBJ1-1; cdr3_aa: CASSRDLTGGSEAFF; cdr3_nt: TGTGCCAGTAGTAGAGACCTCACAGGGGGCTCTGAAGCTTTCTTT
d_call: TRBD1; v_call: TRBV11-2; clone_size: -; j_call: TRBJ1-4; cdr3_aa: CASSLNLQGINEKLFF; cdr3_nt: TGTGCCAGCAGCCTAAACCTACAGGGGATTAATGAAAAACTGTTTTTT
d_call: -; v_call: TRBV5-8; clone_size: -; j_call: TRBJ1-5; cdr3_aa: CASSLRGRQRIRPQHF; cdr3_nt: TGTGCCAGCAGCTTGAGGGGCCGACAGAGGATCAGGCCCCAGCATTTT
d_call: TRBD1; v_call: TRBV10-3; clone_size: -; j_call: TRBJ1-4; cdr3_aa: CAISEDPRRDRDAANEKLFF; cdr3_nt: TGTGCCATCAGTGAGGACCCGCGCAGGGACAGGGATGCAGCTAATGAAAAACTGTTTTTT
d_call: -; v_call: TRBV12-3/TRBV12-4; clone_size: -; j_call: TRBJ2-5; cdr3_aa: CASSLDQGSTQYF; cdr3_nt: TGTGCCAGCAGCCTAGATCAGGGTTCGACCCAGTACTTC
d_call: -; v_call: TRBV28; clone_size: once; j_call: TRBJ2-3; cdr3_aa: CASSPRGAGTDTQYF; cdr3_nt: TGTGCCAGCAGTCCCCGGGGAGCGGGTACGGATACGCAGTATTTT
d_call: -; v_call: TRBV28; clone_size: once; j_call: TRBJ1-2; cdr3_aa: CASRSPESLTSGYTF; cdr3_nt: TGTGCCAGCAGAAGCCCCGAGTCGCTAACTAGTGGCTACACCTTC
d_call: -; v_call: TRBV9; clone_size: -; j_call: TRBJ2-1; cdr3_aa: CASSEGDEQFF; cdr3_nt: TGTGCCAGCAGCGAGGGGGATGAGCAGTTCTTC
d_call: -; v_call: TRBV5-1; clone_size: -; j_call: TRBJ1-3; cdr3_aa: CASSPLVGNTIYF; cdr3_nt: TGCGCCAGCAGCCCCCTCGTCGGAAACACCATATATTTT
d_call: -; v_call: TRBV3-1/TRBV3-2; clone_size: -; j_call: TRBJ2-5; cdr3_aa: CASSQGNTQGTQYF; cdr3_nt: TGTGCCAGCAGCCAAGGAAATACCCAGGGGACCCAGTACTTC
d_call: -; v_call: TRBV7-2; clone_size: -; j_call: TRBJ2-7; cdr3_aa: CASSWARGGEQYF; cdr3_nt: TGTGCCAGCAGCTGGGCCAGGGGCGGCGAGCAGTACTTC
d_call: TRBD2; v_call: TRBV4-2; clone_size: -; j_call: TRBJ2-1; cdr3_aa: CASSHLSSGREQFF; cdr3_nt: TGTGCCAGCAGCCATCTTAGCAGCGGGAGGGAGCAGTTCTTC
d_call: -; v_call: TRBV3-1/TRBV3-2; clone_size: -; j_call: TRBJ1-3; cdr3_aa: CASSQGTAGNTIYF; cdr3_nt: TGTGCCAGCAGCCAAGGGACTGCTGGAAACACCATATATTTT
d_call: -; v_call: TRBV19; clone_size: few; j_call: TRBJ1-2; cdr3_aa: CASSTPGAIYGYTF; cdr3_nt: TGTGCCAGTAGTACACCCGGAGCAATTTATGGCTACACCTTC
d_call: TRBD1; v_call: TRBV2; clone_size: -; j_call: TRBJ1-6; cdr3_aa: CASSGQTGNSPLHF; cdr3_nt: TGTGCCAGCAGTGGACAGACAGGGAATTCACCCCTCCACTTT
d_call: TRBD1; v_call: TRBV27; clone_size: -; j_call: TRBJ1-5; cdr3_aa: CASSPPGGQPQHF; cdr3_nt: TGTGCCAGCAGCCCTCCAGGGGGCCAGCCCCAGCATTTT
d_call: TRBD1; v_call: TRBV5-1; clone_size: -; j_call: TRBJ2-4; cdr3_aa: CASSSRQGADIQYF; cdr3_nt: TGCGCCAGCAGCTCCAGACAGGGAGCGGACATTCAGTACTTC
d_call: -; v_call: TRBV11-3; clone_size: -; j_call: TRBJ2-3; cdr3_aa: CASSLRQLDTQYF; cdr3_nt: TGTGCCAGCAGCCTCCGACAGTTAGATACGCAGTATTTT
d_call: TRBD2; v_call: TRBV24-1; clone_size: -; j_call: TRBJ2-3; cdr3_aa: CATSDRGGRSTDTQYF; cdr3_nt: TGTGCCACCAGTGACCGGGGGGGCCGTAGCACAGATACGCAGTATTTT
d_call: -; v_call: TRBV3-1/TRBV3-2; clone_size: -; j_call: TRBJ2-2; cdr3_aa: CASSQEPRLANTGELFF; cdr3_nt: TGTGCCAGCAGCCAAGAGCCCAGATTGGCGAACACCGGGGAGCTGTTTTTT
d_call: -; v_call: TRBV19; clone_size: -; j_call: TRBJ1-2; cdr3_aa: CASSRWTDYGYTF; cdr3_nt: TGTGCCAGTAGTAGGTGGACAGACTATGGCTACACCTTC
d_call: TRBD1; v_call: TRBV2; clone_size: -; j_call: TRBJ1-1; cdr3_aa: CASRGDRAGNTEAFF; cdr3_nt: TGTGCCAGCAGGGGTGACAGGGCTGGGAACACTGAAGCTTTCTTT
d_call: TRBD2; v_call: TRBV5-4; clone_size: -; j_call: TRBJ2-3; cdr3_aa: CASSFRLAGGTDTQYF; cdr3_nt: TGTGCCAGCAGCTTCAGACTAGCGGGGGGCACAGATACGCAGTATTTT
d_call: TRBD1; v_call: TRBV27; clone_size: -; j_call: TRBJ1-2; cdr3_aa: CASSSTSGGPNYGYTF; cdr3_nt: TGTGCCAGCAGTTCCACGTCAGGGGGCCCGAACTATGGCTACACCTTC
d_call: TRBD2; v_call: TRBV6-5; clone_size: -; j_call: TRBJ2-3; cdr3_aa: CASSNSGGRVDTQYF; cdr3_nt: TGTGCCAGCAGCAACAGCGGGGGCAGGGTAGATACGCAGTATTTT
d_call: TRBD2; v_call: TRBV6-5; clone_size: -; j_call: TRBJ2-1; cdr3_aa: CASSPGTSSAQQFF; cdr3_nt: TGTGCCAGCAGTCCCGGGACTAGTTCCGCGCAGCAGTTCTTC
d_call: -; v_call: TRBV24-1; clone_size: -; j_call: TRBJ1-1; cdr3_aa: CATSDVGTEAFF; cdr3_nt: TGTGCCACCAGTGACGTAGGGACTGAGGCTTTCTTT
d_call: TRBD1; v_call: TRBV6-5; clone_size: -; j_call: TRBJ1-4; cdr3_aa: CASSSTGGATNEKLFF; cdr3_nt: TGTGCCAGCAGTTCAACAGGGGGGGCTACTAATGAAAAACTGTTTTTT
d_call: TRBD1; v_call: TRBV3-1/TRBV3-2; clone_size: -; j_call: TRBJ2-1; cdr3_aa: CASSQRRGLYNEQFF; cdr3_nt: TGTGCCAGCAGCCAACGCAGGGGGTTGTACAATGAGCAGTTCTTC
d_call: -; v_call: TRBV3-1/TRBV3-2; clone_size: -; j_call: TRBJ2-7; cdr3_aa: CASSQVFQDNYEQYF; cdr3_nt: TGTGCCAGCAGCCAAGTTTTTCAGGACAACTACGAGCAGTACTTC
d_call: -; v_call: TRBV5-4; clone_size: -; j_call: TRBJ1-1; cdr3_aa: CASSPPGTLRNTEAFF; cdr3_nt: TGTGCCAGCAGCCCCCCCGGGACACTTAGGAACACTGAAGCTTTCTTT
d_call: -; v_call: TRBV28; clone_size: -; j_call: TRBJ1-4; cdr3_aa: CASKGSETRDEKLFF; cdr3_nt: TGTGCCAGCAAAGGCTCAGAGACACGAGATGAAAAACTGTTTTTT
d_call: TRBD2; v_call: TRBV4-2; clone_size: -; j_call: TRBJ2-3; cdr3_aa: CASSQEGGSPTDTQYF; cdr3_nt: TGTGCCAGCAGCCAAGAGGGCGGGAGCCCGACAGATACGCAGTATTTT
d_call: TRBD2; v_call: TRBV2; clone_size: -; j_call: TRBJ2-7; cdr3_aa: CASSGSGGGYEQYF; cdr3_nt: TGTGCCAGTAGCGGTTCCGGGGGGGGCTACGAGCAGTACTTC
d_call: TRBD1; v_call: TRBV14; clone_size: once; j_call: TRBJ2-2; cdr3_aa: CASSLQGGNTGELFF; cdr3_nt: TGTGCCAGCAGCCTACAGGGGGGGAACACCGGGGAGCTGTTTTTT
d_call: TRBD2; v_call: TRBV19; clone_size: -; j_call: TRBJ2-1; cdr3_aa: CASSTRTSGRALGEQFF; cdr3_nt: TGTGCCAGTAGTACGCGGACTAGCGGGAGGGCCTTAGGTGAGCAGTTCTTC
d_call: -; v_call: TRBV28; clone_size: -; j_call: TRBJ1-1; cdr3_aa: CASRVQGPPAEAFF; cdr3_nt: TGTGCCAGCAGAGTCCAGGGGCCTCCGGCGGAAGCTTTCTTT
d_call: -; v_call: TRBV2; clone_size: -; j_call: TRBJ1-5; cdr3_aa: CASSVSVQPQHF; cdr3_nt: TGTGCCAGCAGTGTCTCGGTTCAGCCCCAGCATTTT